This T cell receptor (beta chain) is drawn from a study of Ad26.COV2.S vaccination and SARS-CoV-2 variants. Turning to the study itself: In the COV1001 trial, the donor was in the Ad26.COV2.S arm. By the intramuscular route, Ad26.COV2.S was given once, or twice 56 days apart.

Assay used: immunoSEQ multiplex PCR; TCRdb lists only in-frame clones, some missing. The sample records hundreds of thousands of clones, 80% to 90% being singletons. The CDR3 has 14 residues. The germline CDR1 and CDR2 sequences are MNHEY and SVGAGI. V lost 3 bases and J lost 1, with 10 bases in between. Treatment: about 20 received Ad26.COV2.S at low or high dose, single or two shots; about 5 received placebo; per-sample allocation not given. Material that was analyzed had been drawn on day 63 after the first vaccine or placebo injection. The chain employs TRBV6-5 and TRBJ2-7; D is uncertain. This specimen consisted of peripheral blood, obtained in a trial of Ad26.COV2.S vaccine versus placebo. The receptor's source is a person aged 18-65 years who received the Ad26.COV2.S COVID-19 vaccine or a placebo. DNA of the CDR3: TGTGCCAGCAGTTATAAAGGCAGTTCCTACGAGCAGTACTTC. Its protein is CASSYKGSSYEQYF.